This T cell receptor beta chain was profiled in a study of T-cell memory formation after mild COVID-19. Turning to the study itself: Clustering of TCRs was largely donor specific.

TCRdb called the 5' RACE reads again in MiXCR, with one record for every CDR3 protein. The repertoire has about 290,000 distinct CDR3 sequences, around 17% of them found once; the top ten carry roughly 24%. As to this clonotype: As yet, its antigen is unknown.

Notes on the study in general: Clones shrinking between day 15 and 85 showed a balanced CD4/CD8 split, and those that grew later tilted toward CD4+. Unconfirmed was the SARS-CoV-2 specificity of second-wave clones that peaked on day 37. Cross-reactive memory appears to have joined, as suggested by some responding clones showing up in pre-infection memory.

Germline V gene sequence: CDR1 MNHEY, CDR2 SVGAGI. Trimming cost V 2 bases and J 2 bases, with 12 bases left between them. The CDR3 spans 15 residues. The chain employs TRBV6-5 and TRBJ1-2; D might be TRBD1 (5 bases). This clonotype originated in a man between 18 and 35 years old who had mild COVID-19 (a few samples of this study predate the infection). Cell type and time point are not known. The sample taken for sequencing was PBMCs or a T cell subset sorted from them (not recorded which). CDR3 DNA: TGTGCCAGCAGTTACAACAGGAAGGAGAACTATGGCTACACCTTC. It translates to CASSYNRKENYGYTF.